This record covers a single TCR beta chain. The data stem from a study of control samples from healthy donors and cancer patients. Data came from immunoSEQ multiplex PCR; TCRdb stores just in-frame clones and leaves some out. The sample shows around 110,000 clones, more than 80% of them seen only once. CDR3 length: 11 residues. V was shortened by 10 bases and J by 4 bases, with 9 bases between the two germline ends. In germline, CDR1 is MNHEY, CDR2 SVGAGI. The chain joins TRBV6-5 to TRBJ2-3; D not resolved. The sequenced sample consisted of PBMCs. This TCR derives from a woman in her forties or fifties with colorectal cancer. The CDR3 sequence is CATSWADTQYF. The CDR3 DNA reads as TGTGCCACCTCTTGGGCAGATACGCAGTATTTT.